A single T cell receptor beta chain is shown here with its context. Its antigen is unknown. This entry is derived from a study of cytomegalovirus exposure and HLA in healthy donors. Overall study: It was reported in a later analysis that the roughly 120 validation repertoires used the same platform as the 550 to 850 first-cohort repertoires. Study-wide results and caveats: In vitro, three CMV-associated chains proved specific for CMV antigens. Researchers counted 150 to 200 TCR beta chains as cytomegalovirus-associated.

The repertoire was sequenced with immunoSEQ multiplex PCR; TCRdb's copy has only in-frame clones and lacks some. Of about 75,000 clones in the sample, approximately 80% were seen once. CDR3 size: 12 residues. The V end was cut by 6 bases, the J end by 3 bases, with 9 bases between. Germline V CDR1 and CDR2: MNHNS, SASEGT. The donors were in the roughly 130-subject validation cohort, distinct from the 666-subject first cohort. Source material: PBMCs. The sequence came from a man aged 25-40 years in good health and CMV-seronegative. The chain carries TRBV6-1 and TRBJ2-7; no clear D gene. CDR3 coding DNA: TGTGCCAGCAGCGAACTAAACTACGAGCAGTACGTC. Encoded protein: CASSELNYEQYV.